The 19 T cell receptor beta chains reported below all come from one sample, sequenced in a study of T cells in Graves' hyperthyroidism and ophthalmopathy. Amplified TCR beta CDR3 regions derived from RNA transcripts. RT-PCR in the first round (using the HTBI primer set) targeted the TCR CDR3. TCRdb called the multiplex PCR reads again in MiXCR, with one record for every CDR3 protein. The sample holds 500,000 to 700,000 distinct CDR3 sequences, 15% to 20% seen once. What was sequenced was blood. Every receptor here comes from a woman younger than 35 with Graves' hyperthyroidism.

This clonotype came up many times. The rearrangement joins TRBV18 to TRBJ2-5, with no clear D. The V and J ends lost 3 bases and 2 bases respectively, with 10 bases between them. This CDR3 has 14 amino acids. Per the germline V gene, CDR1 is KGHSH and CDR2 is LQKENI. The chain's CDR3 is CASSPPRPQETQYF. In DNA, the CDR3 is TGTGCCAGCTCACCTCCCAGGCCACAAGAGACCCAGTACTTC.

This clonotype showed up many times. The rearrangement uses TRBV12-3 or TRBV12-4 and TRBJ1-5; D uncertain. Between the trimmed V and J ends, which lost 9 bases and 0 bases, there was a span of 9 bases. This CDR3 comprises 13 residues. The CDR3 reads CASPLLSNQPQHF. CDR3 DNA sequence: TGTGCCAGTCCTCTCCTTAGCAATCAGCCCCAGCATTTT.

This clonotype was detected many times. The chain employs TRBV12-3 or TRBV12-4 and TRBJ1-5; D remains unclear. The CDR3 has 16 amino acids. V was cut by 4 bases and J by 4 bases, with 17 bases left in between. CDR3 sequence: CASSSLAGEWNQPQHF. The CDR3 DNA follows: TGTGCCAGCAGTTCCCTAGCCGGGGAATGGAATCAGCCCCAGCATTTT.

This clonotype was observed a few times. CDR3 coding DNA: TGTGCCAGTAGTGTTAGTTTGAGGACAGCGTACAATGAGCAGTTCTTC. Amino acids: CASSVSLRTAYNEQFF. V usage is TRBV19 and J usage is TRBJ2-1; D is perhaps TRBD1 (6 bases). CDR1 is LNHDA and CDR2 is SQIVND in the germline V gene (reference sequence). V was trimmed by 5 bases and J by 4 bases, leaving 18 bases between them. This CDR3 comprises 16 residues.

This clonotype was counted a few times. The chain is built from TRBV7-2 and TRBJ1-6; the D gene is possibly TRBD1 (5 bases). This CDR3 comprises 16 residues. The V gene's germline CDR1 is SGHTA and CDR2 FQGNSA. V dropped 5 bases and J dropped 1 base, with 12 bases sitting between them. This CDR3 reads CASSRDLTSYNSPLHF. The DNA for the CDR3 is TGTGCCAGCAGCCGGGACCTAACATCCTATAATTCACCCCTCCACTTT.

The gene calls are TRBV5-1 and TRBJ2-5, with TRBD2 matching 7 bases. J gave up 2 bases and V 0 bases, and 7 bases lay outside the gene matches. In germline, CDR1 is SGHRS, CDR2 YFSETQ. This CDR3 has 16 amino acids. This CDR3 reads CASSLVASGLQETQYF. The CDR3 DNA sequence: TGCGCCAGCAGCTTGGTTGCTAGCGGTCTACAAGAGACCCAGTACTTC.

The chain recombines TRBV28 with TRBJ1-6; D is undetermined. The germline gives CDR1 MDHEN, CDR2 SYDVKM. V lost 6 bases, J lost 0 bases, and 6 bases lay in between. The CDR3 loop spans 14 amino acids. The CDR3 is CASRKDSYNSPLHF. As DNA, the CDR3 is TGTGCCAGCAGAAAGGACTCCTATAATTCACCCCTCCACTTT.

The V and J genes are TRBV2 and TRBJ2-6; 7 positions agree with TRBD1. Per the germline V gene, CDR1 is SNHLY and CDR2 is FYNNEI. J gave up 0 bases and V 6 bases, and 2 bases lay outside the gene matches. The CDR3 runs 15 residues. The CDR3 DNA sequence: TGTGCCAGCAGGGACAGGAACTCTGGGGCCAACGTCCTGACTTTC. This codes for CASRDRNSGANVLTF.

The chain combines TRBV7-7 with TRBJ2-3; 7 positions agree with TRBD2. Germline CDR1 is SSHAT and CDR2 is FNYEAQ (reference sequence). The ends lost 6 bases at V and 2 bases at J; junction bases unmatched: 11. The CDR3 covers 16 residues. The CDR3 nucleotides are TGTGCCAGCAGTTCAGGTCTAGCGGACCCCACAGATACGCAGTATTTT. It specifies CASSSGLADPTDTQYF.

This clonotype was seen ten or more times. V usage is TRBV12-3 or TRBV12-4 and J usage is TRBJ2-3; 12 bases map to TRBD2. V dropped 2 bases and J dropped 5; count of bases not matched to a gene: 5. The CDR3 covers 16 residues. The CDR3 is CASSLYATSGGDTQYF. The CDR3 DNA reads TGTGCCAGCAGTTTATATGCGACTAGCGGGGGAGATACGCAGTATTTT.

The V and J genes are TRBV6-2 or TRBV6-3 and TRBJ1-2; 10 nucleotides agree with TRBD1. The germline gives CDR1 MNHEY, CDR2 SVGEGT. The ends lost 6 bases at V and 6 bases at J; junction bases unmatched: 4. This CDR3 is built from 13 residues. CDR3 residues: CASRLGQGHGYTF. The CDR3 coding sequence is TGTGCCAGCAGACTGGGACAGGGGCATGGCTACACCTTC.

This clonotype came up many times. The V and J genes are TRBV12-3 or TRBV12-4 and TRBJ2-1; D gene unclear. CDR3 size: 13 residues. V lost 3 bases to trimming and J lost 3 bases, with 6 bases between them. CDR3 DNA: TGTGCCAGCAGTTTTAGCTACTACAATGAGCAGTTCTTC. Its translation: CASSFSYYNEQFF.

The chain has TRBV27 and TRBJ1-2; no definite D call. Germline CDR1 reads MNHEY; CDR2 reads SMNVEV (reference sequence). Between the trimmed V and J ends, which lost 2 bases and 7 bases, there was a span of 14 bases. CDR3 size: 14 residues. CDR3 amino acids: CASSLNSELLGYTF. The CDR3 coding sequence is TGTGCCAGCAGTTTAAACAGTGAACTCCTTGGCTACACCTTC.

V is TRBV25-1 and J is TRBJ2-5; TRBD2 matches at 8 bases. The CDR3 is 13 amino acids. The trim removed 2 bases at V and 8 bases at J, leaving 4 bases unmatched. Germline V gene lookup returns CDR1 MGHDK and CDR2 SYGVNS. The CDR3 loop is CASSEASGPTQYF. The CDR3 coding sequence is TGTGCCAGCAGTGAAGCTAGCGGGCCTACCCAGTACTTC.

At least ten counts were recorded for this clonotype. The chain uses TRBV28 and TRBJ2-5; TRBD2 aligns across 10 bases. Germline V gene lookup returns CDR1 MDHEN and CDR2 SYDVKM. The CDR3 length is 13 residues. V lost 8 bases to trimming and J lost 5 bases; unmatched junction nucleotides: 5. The CDR3 DNA is TGTGCCAGCTTAGCGGGAGGAAGGGAGACCCAGTACTTC. Its protein product is CASLAGGRETQYF.

The chain uses TRBV7-6 and TRBJ2-2; 8 bases are shared with TRBD2. In germline, CDR1 is SGHVS, CDR2 FNYEAQ. Trimming took 4 bases from V and 7 from J; bases not matched to a gene: 17. This CDR3 is built from 18 residues. The chain's CDR3 is CASSWLVSGGLQFGELFF. The CDR3 nucleotides are TGTGCCAGCAGCTGGCTGGTCAGCGGGGGCCTACAGTTCGGGGAGCTGTTTTTT.

Ten or more counts support this clonotype. The chain employs TRBV27 and TRBJ1-2; 8 bases line up with TRBD1. From germline, CDR1 is MNHEY and CDR2 SMNVEV (reference sequence). V was pared by 7 bases and J by 7 bases, with 5 bases of the junction left unmatched. CDR3 length: 12 residues. The CDR3 nucleotides read TGTGCCAGCACCGTGGACAGGGCTGGCTACACCTTC. Translation gives CASTVDRAGYTF.

This clonotype came up a few times. V is TRBV6-2 or TRBV6-3 and J is TRBJ2-7, with D maybe TRBD2 (5 bases). The V end was cut by 5 bases, the J end by 9 bases, with 14 bases between. The CDR3 has 12 residues. CDR1 and CDR2 (germline): MNHEY, SVGEGT. The CDR3 here is CASSLLLGRQYF. The CDR3 DNA follows: TGTGCCAGCAGTCTTCTGCTTGGGAGGCAGTACTTC.

This clonotype has more than one count but fewer than ten. This chain uses TRBV5-1 with TRBJ1-6, with D possibly being TRBD1 (6 bases). This CDR3 spans 15 amino acids. V lost 0 bases and J lost 6, with 10 bases in between. Germline V gene sequence: CDR1 SGHRS, CDR2 YFSETQ. The CDR3 DNA reads as TGCGCCAGCAGCTTGGAGACAGGAACTAATTCACCCCTCCACTTT. This gives the protein CASSLETGTNSPLHF.